This TCR beta chain appears in the sequencing data of a study of T cells after yellow fever vaccination. UMIs and a universal primer site were added when TCR cDNA was made by 5'RACE template switching. TCRdb re-called the 5' RACE reads with MiXCR, one entry per CDR3 protein. The sample yields over 110,000 distinct CDR3 sequences, roughly 8.2% seen once. The CDR3 totals 16 residues. Germline V gene lookup returns CDR1 SGHTA and CDR2 FQGNSA. The germline V and J ends were trimmed by 5 bases and 10 bases, with 24 bases remaining between them. This clonotype was counted a few times. This chain uses TRBV7-2 with TRBJ2-1; tentatively, D is TRBD1 (6 bases). This specimen was CD4+ T cells sorted from PBMCs, taken 5 days after the yellow fever booster vaccination. This TCR was recovered from a man aged 25-45 years who received the YFV17D yellow fever vaccine. CDR3 in amino acids: CASSAVGSQVQGEQFF. CDR3 DNA sequence: TGTGCCAGCAGCGCGGTCGGTAGTCAGGTCCAGGGGGAGCAGTTCTTC.